This T cell receptor beta chain was recovered during a study of shared clonotypes between healthy human individuals. At deep level, the assay was performed. Clones were read by immunoSEQ multiplex PCR, and TCRdb kept only the in-frame ones, dropping some. The sample contains hundreds of thousands of clones, roughly 80% of which appear only once. Trimming took 5 bases from V and 1 from J; bases not matched to a gene: 2. CDR1 is SGHTA, CDR2 FQGNSA, per germline. The CDR3 has 14 residues. The source material was PBMCs. The chain is built from TRBV7-2 and TRBJ1-1; 9 nucleotides align to TRBD1. The clonotype comes from a woman in her thirties or forties in good health. Some clones in this sample may be carry-over from other donors' samples. CDR3 sequence reads: CASSKQGANTEAFF. The DNA for the CDR3 is TGTGCCAGCAGCAAACAGGGGGCGAACACTGAAGCTTTCTTT.